This T cell receptor beta chain was captured by sequencing in a study of PD-1 blockade in classical Hodgkin lymphoma (dated by TCRdb to 2018 to 2020). The study in broad terms: Nivolumab dosing was 3 mg/kg intravenously every 2 weeks, continuing until either disease progression or unacceptable toxicity. A peripheral blood immune signature of response to PD-1 blockade in classical Hodgkin lymphoma was defined using TCR beta sequencing and CyTOF.

This clone was picked up a small number of times. Its antigen remains unidentified. One end of the junction does not line up with germline, which may come from a read error. The Qiagen DNeasy kit was used to extract genomic DNA both from unsorted PBMCs and from the negatively selected CD4+ and CD8+ fractions. Amplification of TCR beta CDR3 regions was done by immunoSEQ multiplex PCR with primers that anneal to V and J segments. A synthetic immune receptor repertoire was used to minimize amplification bias, and remaining bias was computationally removed after sequencing. On the authors' methods: Custom Python scripts were used to quantify repertoire diversity as the Shannon entropy index. Unsorted, CD4+ and CD8+ repertoires were analyzed separately, except in combined analyses where CD4+ and CD8+ sequences were merged in silico. Clonal expansion was defined as at least a 2-fold frequency increase after treatment relative to C1D1, with a pseudocount of 0.5 for undetected baseline clones. Singleton clones were defined as clones with 0 or 1 copy at C1D1, and non-singleton clones were defined as clones with 2 or more copies. Clones expanded in unsorted samples were labelled as CD4+, CD8+ or unknown by matching protein sequences in sorted samples from the same patient. Wilcoxon tests on paired samples were used to test diversity changes from C1D1 to C4D1. TCRdb stores this immuneACCESS table with in-frame sequences only. Part of the clones is absent; in the studies checked, under half of the shortfall reflects unresolved V genes, and no reason is known for the rest. Clonal size and the V and J genes are those of that table, whereas D and trimming came from the DNA. In this sample the table shows approximately 110,000 clones, more than 70% of which occur a single time. The top ten clones comprise around 20% of the sample.

Taken with the paper, the label for time point translates to: cycle 4 day 1 (C4D1), after more than five weeks of nivolumab. All trial patients had relapsed after autologous stem cell transplantation, with cohorts A, B and C differing in prior brentuximab vedotin exposure. The trial cohort comprised 56 patients with relapsed/refractory classical Hodgkin lymphoma whose best overall responses were complete response, partial response or progressive disease. Trial patients were treated with single-agent nivolumab in the multi-cohort phase II CheckMate 205 trial. An independent review committee assessed best overall response by applying the 2007 International Working Group response criteria. Trial PBMCs were obtained immediately prior to nivolumab initiation (C1D1) and on therapy at cycle 2 day 1 and cycle 4 day 1. Peripheral blood was collected in 8 mL Vacutainer Cell Preparation Tubes, from which PBMCs were isolated by centrifugation and then cryopreserved.

Broad study findings and their caveats: Baseline diversity similar to that of newly diagnosed patients was observed in trial patients achieving complete response, whereas significantly lower diversity was observed in partial responders and progressors. By C4D1, a significant rise was seen in CD4+ TCR diversity but not in CD8+ TCR diversity (p=0.0027 vs p=0.16), and the rise was most apparent among complete responders (p=0.02). Only a single clinical trial cohort was studied, and what caused the repertoire differences, possibly disease activity or prior therapy, remained undefined. Lower diversity was observed in patients in whom nivolumab was started less than 1 year after ASCT, and these patients were excluded from later analyses so that confounding by immune reconstitution would be avoided. Baseline TCR diversity was reported to be lower in newly diagnosed patients than in healthy donors and to be lower still in relapsed/refractory patients.

The germline V gene yields MGHDK for CDR1 and SYGVNS for CDR2. The CDR3 covers 13 residues, taking in both the cysteine and the phenylalanine. Only the CDR3 DNA stays, 39 bases, in frame from base 1. The receptor chain draws on TRBV25-1 and TRBJ1-4; TRBD1 could be the D gene, as 5 bases match. This TCR derives from a human donor with classical Hodgkin lymphoma. The specimen comprised peripheral blood mononuclear cells (PBMCs), sampled before the fourth cycle of nivolumab. CDR3 reads: CASSGQGNGKLFF. The sequenced DNA is TGTGCCAGCAGTGGGCAGGGAAATGGAAAACTGTTTTTT.